These T cell receptor beta chains were read from a single sample in a study of cytomegalovirus exposure and HLA in healthy donors. The method was immunoSEQ multiplex PCR; TCRdb's version includes in-frame clones alone and lacks a portion of them. Among roughly 200,000 clones listed, around 83% were seen once. Sample: PBMCs. The source of these receptors is a woman aged 18-29 years in good health and CMV-seronegative. Each CDR3 is given without its conserved first and last residue.

J: TRBJ1-5; V: TRBV6-5; CDR3: ASSYGGSNQPQH
J: TRBJ2-7; V: TRBV10-3; CDR3: AIMGRGRSEQY
J: TRBJ2-1; V: TRBV18; CDR3: ASSNSPGQGSYEQF
J: TRBJ1-4; V: TRBV11-2; CDR3: ASSLRTVNEKLF
J: TRBJ1-4; V: TRBV7-2; CDR3: ASSLVGGESEKLF
J: TRBJ1-3; V: TRBV19; CDR3: ASTQTRAGNTIY
J: TRBJ2-2; V: TRBV19; CDR3: ASKLSSSPGELF
J: TRBJ2-1; V: TRBV7-2; CDR3: ASSLDMSGRARF
J: TRBJ1-2; V: TRBV6-6; CDR3: ASSYTTEGYT
J: TRBJ1-4; V: TRBV27; CDR3: ASSYGDWEKLF
J: TRBJ2-1; V: TRBV6-1; CDR3: ASSGVTSGIQF
J: TRBJ2-3; V: TRBV29-1; CDR3: SGRLAGGVDTQY
J: TRBJ1-1; V: TRBV4-1; CDR3: ASSQYTNTEAF
J: TRBJ2-1; V: TRBV27; CDR3: ASSLWDSGINEQF
J: TRBJ2-2; V: TRBV14; CDR3: ASSDTTLVIAANTGELF
J: TRBJ2-2; V: TRBV4-3; CDR3: ASSQRSREETGELF
J: TRBJ2-7; V: TRBV7-9; CDR3: ASSLVRYEQY
J: TRBJ2-7; V: TRBV21-1; CDR3: ASSGTSGTSYEQY
J: TRBJ2-1; V: TRBV5-4; CDR3: ASNTGLAGAEPYNEQF
J: TRBJ1-2; V: TRBV5-4; CDR3: ASSLRTGGNYGYT
J: TRBJ2-3; V: TRBV2; CDR3: ASILLAGDTDTQY
J: TRBJ2-7; V: TRBV27; CDR3: ASSSSAGEHSYEQY
J: TRBJ2-7; V: TRBV28; CDR3: ASSGGKVYEQY
J: TRBJ1-1; V: TRBV7-9; CDR3: ASSPGQGAAGTEAF
J: TRBJ1-1; V: TRBV11-3; CDR3: ASSLAQNGNTEAF
J: TRBJ2-2; V: TRBV6-4; CDR3: ASSHGRGTGELF
J: TRBJ1-4; V: TRBV4-3; CDR3: ASSQDTGGREKLF
J: TRBJ2-7; V: TRBV27; CDR3: ASPLYRGRRSEQY
J: TRBJ1-2; V: TRBV4-1; CDR3: ASSQLTGGKDYGYT
J: TRBJ1-1; V: TRBV19; CDR3: ASYRENTEAF
J: TRBJ2-5; V: TRBV7-2; CDR3: ASRSRRGGTGETQY
J: TRBJ2-3; V: TRBV7-2; CDR3: ASSRRESTDTQY
J: -; V: TRBV11-2; CDR3: ASSLGGYRLSYEQY
J: TRBJ2-1; V: TRBV6-5; CDR3: ASSYSRTSGRGQF
J: TRBJ2-3; V: TRBV4-3; CDR3: ASSPLAGVSTDTQY